The rows below give T cell receptor beta chains drawn from one sample of a study of blood T cell repertoires in COVID-19. Some clones are missing from TCRdb's copy, which holds only in-frame ones; the method was immunoSEQ multiplex PCR. The sample holds around 220,000 clones, 88% seen once. The source material was PBMCs or T cells enriched from blood (not recorded which). All receptors come from a woman in her fifties or sixties with acute COVID-19. Each CDR3 is given with its conserved first and last residue. Fields, in order: clone size, D gene, V gene, J gene, CDR3 DNA, CDR3 protein. D genes are given only for firm matches. Only part of the rows carry a size: once, few, many, or a class if the clone is expanded.

clone size: .
D gene: TRBD1
V gene: TRBV7-2
J gene: TRBJ2-1
CDR3 DNA: TGTGCCAGCAGCTTAGTTGGGACAGGGTCAAGAGGGCGGCAGTTCTTC
CDR3 protein: CASSLVGTGSRGRQFF

clone size: .
D gene: TRBD1
V gene: TRBV29-1
J gene: TRBJ2-7
CDR3 DNA: TGCAGCGTTGTGGGACAGGGCTACGAGCAGTACTTC
CDR3 protein: CSVVGQGYEQYF

clone size: .
D gene: .
V gene: TRBV28
J gene: TRBJ2-7
CDR3 DNA: .
CDR3 protein: CASILGAEQYF

clone size: .
D gene: .
V gene: TRBV19
J gene: TRBJ1-1
CDR3 DNA: TGTGCCAGTAGTATTGCGGGGATCACTGAAGCTTTCTTT
CDR3 protein: CASSIAGITEAFF

clone size: .
D gene: TRBD2
V gene: TRBV10-1
J gene: TRBJ2-1
CDR3 DNA: TGCGCCAGCGGTAGCGGGAACTCCCCTTACAATGAGCAGTTCTTC
CDR3 protein: CASGSGNSPYNEQFF

clone size: .
D gene: .
V gene: TRBV11-3
J gene: TRBJ2-7
CDR3 DNA: TGTGCCAGCAGCTTATGGAATAGCACAGGCGAGCAGTACTTC
CDR3 protein: CASSLWNSTGEQYF

clone size: once
D gene: TRBD2
V gene: TRBV11-3
J gene: TRBJ2-7
CDR3 DNA: TGTGCCAGCAGCTCAGGCGGGAGCTCCTACGAGCAGTACTTC
CDR3 protein: CASSSGGSSYEQYF

clone size: .
D gene: TRBD2
V gene: TRBV2
J gene: TRBJ2-3
CDR3 DNA: TGTGCCAGCACGCGCGAGACTAGCGGGAGGAGGGGCACAGATACGCAGTATTTT
CDR3 protein: CASTRETSGRRGTDTQYF

clone size: .
D gene: TRBD1
V gene: TRBV2
J gene: TRBJ1-5
CDR3 DNA: TGTGCCAGCAGACTCGACAGGGGGCGGGGACAGCCCCAGCATTTT
CDR3 protein: CASRLDRGRGQPQHF

clone size: .
D gene: TRBD2
V gene: TRBV2
J gene: TRBJ2-7
CDR3 DNA: TGTGCCAGCAGTATCGCGGGAGGGTCCTACGAGCAGTACTTC
CDR3 protein: CASSIAGGSYEQYF

clone size: .
D gene: .
V gene: TRBV7-2
J gene: TRBJ1-6
CDR3 DNA: TGTGCCAGCAGCTTAGGGCGGGGTACGAATTCACCCCTCCACTTT
CDR3 protein: CASSLGRGTNSPLHF

clone size: .
D gene: TRBD1
V gene: TRBV7-3
J gene: TRBJ2-7
CDR3 DNA: TGTGCCAGCAGCATTCGACAGGGCCCCGAGCAGTACTTC
CDR3 protein: CASSIRQGPEQYF

clone size: .
D gene: .
V gene: TRBV28
J gene: TRBJ1-3
CDR3 DNA: TGTGCCAGCAGTCAAGGACAGTCTGGAAACACCATATATTTT
CDR3 protein: CASSQGQSGNTIYF

clone size: .
D gene: .
V gene: TRBV7-2
J gene: TRBJ1-2
CDR3 DNA: TGTGCCAGCAGCTTCCGAGGTGGCTACACCTTC
CDR3 protein: CASSFRGGYTF

clone size: .
D gene: TRBD2
V gene: TRBV28
J gene: TRBJ2-1
CDR3 DNA: TGTGCCAGCAGTTTATTAAGCGGGAGGATCTACAATGAGCAGTTCTTC
CDR3 protein: CASSLLSGRIYNEQFF

clone size: .
D gene: TRBD1
V gene: TRBV5-4
J gene: TRBJ2-4
CDR3 DNA: TGTGCCAGCAGCCTGCTTCTAGGGACAGTCGAAAACATTCAGTACTTC
CDR3 protein: CASSLLLGTVENIQYF

clone size: .
D gene: .
V gene: TRBV19
J gene: TRBJ1-1
CDR3 DNA: TGTGCCAGTAGTATAGCCCCCCAGGGGTTGCGGAACACTGAAGCTTTCTTT
CDR3 protein: CASSIAPQGLRNTEAFF

clone size: .
D gene: .
V gene: TRBV28
J gene: TRBJ1-2
CDR3 DNA: TGTGCCAGCAGTTGGGGGACAAAGGCCACCTTC
CDR3 protein: CASSWGTKATF

clone size: .
D gene: TRBD2
V gene: TRBV2
J gene: TRBJ2-3
CDR3 DNA: TGTGCCAGCAGTGACAGCGGGAGTGATACGCAGTATTTT
CDR3 protein: CASSDSGSDTQYF

clone size: .
D gene: TRBD2
V gene: TRBV7-9
J gene: TRBJ2-7
CDR3 DNA: TGTGCCAGCAGCCCCCCTAGCGGGAGGACTTCCTACGAGCAGTACTTC
CDR3 protein: CASSPPSGRTSYEQYF

clone size: .
D gene: TRBD1
V gene: TRBV18
J gene: TRBJ2-7
CDR3 DNA: TGTGCCAGCTCACCGTCCGGGACAGGGGTCCGCGAGCAGTACTTC
CDR3 protein: CASSPSGTGVREQYF

clone size: .
D gene: .
V gene: TRBV21-1
J gene: TRBJ1-4
CDR3 DNA: TGTGCCAGCAGCAAAGTTTCGGGACAGGGAAAGGAAAAACTGTTTTTT
CDR3 protein: CASSKVSGQGKEKLFF

clone size: .
D gene: .
V gene: TRBV11-3
J gene: TRBJ2-7
CDR3 DNA: TGTGCCAGCAGCTTAGAACAGGGTTACGAGCAGTACTTC
CDR3 protein: CASSLEQGYEQYF

clone size: .
D gene: .
V gene: TRBV7-3
J gene: TRBJ1-2
CDR3 DNA: TGTGCCAGCAGCGCCCGGACAGATTATGGCTACACCTTC
CDR3 protein: CASSARTDYGYTF

clone size: .
D gene: TRBD1
V gene: TRBV7-9
J gene: TRBJ1-1
CDR3 DNA: TGTGCCAGCAGCCCCGGACAGGGCTCTAACACTGAAGCTTTCTTT
CDR3 protein: CASSPGQGSNTEAFF

clone size: .
D gene: .
V gene: TRBV3-1/TRBV3-2
J gene: TRBJ1-2
CDR3 DNA: TGTGCCAGCAGCCAAGTGGACATGGGCTACACCTTC
CDR3 protein: CASSQVDMGYTF

clone size: .
D gene: TRBD1
V gene: TRBV5-1
J gene: TRBJ2-7
CDR3 DNA: TGCGCCAGCAGCTTGGTCCATTCGGACAGGGGGCCTGACGAGCAGTACTTC
CDR3 protein: CASSLVHSDRGPDEQYF